Listed below are T cell receptor beta chains from one sample, sequenced in a study of blood T cells in healthy people across ages. TCRdb independently ran MiXCR on the 5' RACE reads; one entry per CDR3 protein. The table has around 1.5 million distinct CDR3 sequences, about 35% seen once. The material sequenced was blood. Receptor source: a young woman in good health. Each CDR3 is given with its conserved first and last residue. The D gene is left open where the match is weak. Clone size is not always given. Where it is, it says once, few, many or a class for expanded clones.

v_gene	abundance	j_gene	d_gene	CDR3nt	CDR3aa
TRBV2	-	TRBJ2-1	-	TGTGCCAGCAGTGAAGCGCTTGGGAATGAGCAGTTCTTC	CASSEALGNEQFF
TRBV7-3	-	TRBJ2-1	-	TGTGCCAGCAGCTTAAAAGGGGGGACCTACAATGAGCAGTTCTTC	CASSLKGGTYNEQFF
TRBV20-1	-	TRBJ2-3	-	TGCAGTGCTAGAGATTCTTCACCATCTAGCACAGATACGCAGTATTTT	CSARDSSPSSTDTQYF
TRBV12-5	few	TRBJ2-1	-	TGTGCTAGTGGTTTGAGTGCGGGACGGGTATCCTACAATGAGCAGTTCTTC	CASGLSAGRVSYNEQFF
TRBV5-8	-	TRBJ1-2	-	TGTGCCAGCAGCTTAGACGAGACGGATAACTATGGTTACACCTTC	CASSLDETDNYGYTF
TRBV29-1	-	TRBJ1-4	-	TGCAGCGTTGGTGGAGGGTATGAAAAACTGTTTTTT	CSVGGGYEKLFF
TRBV9	-	TRBJ2-5	TRBD2	TGTGCCAGCAGCGTAGGTGTAGCGGGGGCCCTCCAAGAGACCCAGTACTTC	CASSVGVAGALQETQYF
TRBV28	-	TRBJ2-5	TRBD1	TGTGCCAGCAGTTTGGGACAGCGAGGGGAGACCCAGTACTTC	CASSLGQRGETQYF
TRBV15	-	TRBJ1-5	-	TGTGCCACCAGCAGACCAACCTCGGGACAAAATCAGCCCCAGCATTTT	CATSRPTSGQNQPQHF
TRBV9	few	TRBJ2-1	-	TGTGCCAGCAGCGCGGGACTTAGTCATGAGCAGTTCTTC	CASSAGLSHEQFF
TRBV20-1	few	TRBJ2-5	TRBD1	TGCAGTGGAGGTTCAGGGGGCTACATCCAAGAGACCCAGTACTTC	CSGGSGGYIQETQYF
TRBV12-3/TRBV12-4	few	TRBJ2-7	-	TGTGCCAGCAGTTTAGCCGGACAGACCACCTACGAGCAGTACTTC	CASSLAGQTTYEQYF
TRBV5-1	-	TRBJ2-7	-	TGCGTCAGCAGCTGGGCTACTTCGTCCTACGAGCAGTACTTC	CVSSWATSSYEQYF
TRBV20-1	-	TRBJ1-2	TRBD1	TGCAGTGCTAGAGATGCCGGGACAGGGTATGGCTACACCTTC	CSARDAGTGYGYTF
TRBV7-2	-	TRBJ2-7	TRBD1	TGTGCCAGCAGCCCGGACAGGAGAACCTACGAGCAGTACTTC	CASSPDRRTYEQYF
TRBV29-1	few	TRBJ1-4	TRBD1	TGCAGCGTCGTACAGGGGGTTGGAGAAAAACTGTTTTTT	CSVVQGVGEKLFF
TRBV4-2	-	TRBJ2-7	-	TGTGCCAGCAGCCAATCCTCCGGGCTACTTTCCGAGCAGTACTTC	CASSQSSGLLSEQYF
TRBV29-1	few	TRBJ2-1	-	TGCAGCGTTGACGCCCGGCCTGATAAGCAGTTCTTC	CSVDARPDKQFF
TRBV4-1	-	TRBJ1-5	-	TGCGCCAGCAAGGACAGATCCATAGGGAGCAATCAGCCCCAGCATTTT	CASKDRSIGSNQPQHF
TRBV10-3	-	TRBJ2-7	-	TGTGCCATCCGTGATATACACCGGGACGCGACGGGCGAGCAGTACTTC	CAIRDIHRDATGEQYF
TRBV18	-	TRBJ2-7	TRBD2	TGTGCCAGCTCGCGAGGGCTAGCGGGGGGAATAGGCTCCTACAATGAGCAGTACTTC	CASSRGLAGGIGSYNEQYF
TRBV25-1	few	TRBJ1-2	-	TGTGCCAGCCAAAAAGGGGAGGGGCGCGGTGGCTACACCTTC	CASQKGEGRGGYTF
TRBV12-3/TRBV12-4	few	TRBJ1-5	TRBD1	TGTGCCAGCAGTTGGGGGACAGGGACCCCCCAGCATTTT	CASSWGTGTPQHF
TRBV6-5	-	TRBJ1-1	-	TGTGCCAGCAGGGGGTTAAGACTGAACACTGAAGCTTTCTTT	CASRGLRLNTEAFF
TRBV15	few	TRBJ1-4	-	TGTGCCACCAGCAGCCCTCACACAGGCGCGCGGAAAATGCTGTTTTTT	CATSSPHTGARKMLFF
TRBV25-1	few	TRBJ1-2	TRBD1	TGTGCCAGCGGCGGGACAGGGTTTGGCTACACCTTC	CASGGTGFGYTF
TRBV4-1	-	TRBJ2-1	-	TGCGCCAGCAGCCAAGGGACGGACTGGGGCGATGAGCAGTTCTTC	CASSQGTDWGDEQFF
TRBV9	-	TRBJ2-1	-	TGTGCCAGCAGCGTAGGCGGTAGCACTGAGCAGTTCTTC	CASSVGGSTEQFF
TRBV28	-	TRBJ2-1	-	TGTGCCAGCAGCCCCACGAACGGTGGGAACAATGAGCAGTTCTTC	CASSPTNGGNNEQFF
TRBV12-3/TRBV12-4	few	TRBJ1-5	-	TGTGCCAGCACCGGGGGCAGGGGAAGCAATCAGCCCCAGCATTTT	CASTGGRGSNQPQHF
TRBV30	-	TRBJ1-5	-	TGTGCCTGGACTGGGGGGCCTGGAGGGCCCCAGCATTTT	CAWTGGPGGPQHF
TRBV5-1	many	TRBJ1-5	-	TGCGCCAGCAGCCAAGACAGTGGCAATCAGCCCCAGCATTTT	CASSQDSGNQPQHF
TRBV7-3	-	TRBJ2-4	TRBD2	TGTGCCAGCAGCTTGACGGGAGGGAAGGACATTCAGTACTTC	CASSLTGGKDIQYF
TRBV4-2	few	TRBJ2-5	-	TGTGCCAGCAGCCGGGGGACTGCGGGGACCCAGTACTTC	CASSRGTAGTQYF
TRBV5-5	-	TRBJ2-5	TRBD1	TGTGCCAGCAGCTTTATTACAGGGGCCAAAGAGACCCAGTACTTC	CASSFITGAKETQYF
TRBV29-1	many	TRBJ2-3	-	TGCAGCGTTGAGGGCGGTGGGAGATATACGCAGTATTTT	CSVEGGGRYTQYF
TRBV7-3	few	TRBJ2-5	-	TGTGCCAGCAGCCCCCAGACAGGAGAGACCCAGTACTTC	CASSPQTGETQYF
TRBV12-3/TRBV12-4	many	TRBJ2-5	-	TGTGCCAGCGGAACGCCGGAGACCCAGTACTTC	CASGTPETQYF
TRBV5-5	-	TRBJ2-7	TRBD1	TGTGCCAGCATCTTCGGGACAGGGGACTACGAGCAGTACTTC	CASIFGTGDYEQYF
TRBV20-1	-	TRBJ1-1	-	TGCAGTGCTGGAGTCCCGGCAGCTGAAGCTTTCTTT	CSAGVPAAEAFF
TRBV20-1	-	TRBJ1-1	-	TGCAGTGCTAGTTATGGGGCGATGAACACTGAAGCTTTCTTT	CSASYGAMNTEAFF
TRBV7-7	-	TRBJ2-3	-	TGTGCCAGCAGTCCCGACCCGCACCGAGCAGATACGCAGTATTTT	CASSPDPHRADTQYF
TRBV3-1	-	TRBJ1-1	-	TGTGCCAGCAGCCAAGACCGGGTTGGGGGAGCTTTCTTT	CASSQDRVGGAFF
TRBV7-8	-	TRBJ1-5	-	TGTGCCAGCTGGGTGGGGCAAAATCAGCCCCAGCATTTT	CASWVGQNQPQHF
TRBV7-3	few	TRBJ2-7	-	TGTGCCAGCAGCCGCGTCCGGGACTTCACCTACGAGCAGTACTTC	CASSRVRDFTYEQYF
TRBV27	-	TRBJ2-1	-	TGTGCCAGCAGGCGATCCATGAACAGGGCAGGTGAGCAGTTCTTC	CASRRSMNRAGEQFF
TRBV4-1	few	TRBJ2-7	-	TGCGCCAGCAGCCAAGACTGGCCCCTTTACGAGCAGTACTTC	CASSQDWPLYEQYF
TRBV20-1	-	TRBJ2-3	-	TGCAGTGCCCAAAGTCCCACCACAGGTACGCAGTATTTT	CSAQSPTTGTQYF
TRBV2	-	TRBJ2-5	-	TGTGCCAGCAGTGAATTTACCGAAGGGACCCAGTACTTC	CASSEFTEGTQYF
TRBV6-5	few	TRBJ2-6	TRBD2	TGTGCCAGCAGCCTCAGGGAGGGCTCTGGGGCCAACGTCCTGACTTTC	CASSLREGSGANVLTF